This TCR beta chain was sequenced during a study of post-analysis software for immune sequencing data. Study context: There were relapsing-remitting, secondary progressive and progressive-relapsing multiple sclerosis among the disease courses included. Study-wide points: When compared against controls, multiple sclerosis patients showed significantly lower normalized Chao1 diversity. The study found TRBV5-6, TRBV5-1 and TRBV20-1 among five or six TRBV segments more frequent in patients than controls. By F measure, strong co-clustering occurred among samples prepared in the same batch.

This clonotype has more than one count but fewer than ten. Its antigen is unknown. The CDR3 has 14 residues. Trimming shortened V by 3 bases and J by 7 bases, and 10 bases separated the two germline ends. The germline CDR1 and CDR2 sequences are SGHTA and FQGTGA. Prepared TCR beta cDNA libraries contained unique molecular identifiers. With roughly 0.9 to 11 million T cells as the source, approximately 500,000 cDNA molecules resulted. A single record per CDR3 protein comes from TCRdb applying MiXCR to the PCR reads. The table lists about 380,000 distinct CDR3 sequences, 30% to 45% of them singletons. The V and J genes are TRBV7-3 and TRBJ1-6, with D perhaps matching TRBD1 (6 bases). Specimen: blood. The TCR originated in a girl aged 5-17 years with multiple sclerosis. The CDR3: CASSLRTENSPLHF. The CDR3 DNA reads TGTGCCAGCAGCTTGAGGACAGAGAATTCACCCCTCCACTTT.